Below, one TCR beta chain is given with its context. The participants were between about 18 and 90 years old and came from roughly 24 US areas. Trimming took 0 bases from V and 9 from J, leaving 11 bases between them. Germline-derived CDR1 and CDR2 are SGHAT and FQNNGV. CDR3 length equals 13 residues. The data originate from a study of blood T cell repertoires in COVID-19. The overall study: Samples representing acute and convalescent COVID-19 were sourced from the United States, Italy and Spain. From T cells, B-cell-depleted T cells, or PBMCs came the material, which was cDNA or gDNA.

Produced via immunoSEQ multiplex PCR; TCRdb's table is partial and in-frame only. The data show about 240,000 clones, about 86% seen once. This chain uses TRBV11-2 with TRBJ1-1, with D uncertain. This clonotype was sampled from a middle-aged woman with acute COVID-19. Sequenced input: PBMCs or T cells enriched from blood (not recorded which). This chain's CDR3 is CASSLDPGSKAFF. The CDR3 DNA follows: TGTGCCAGCAGCTTAGATCCAGGTAGTAAAGCTTTCTTT.